A single sample gave rise to the 25 T cell receptor beta chains below, sequenced in a study of blood T cell repertoires in COVID-19. The table came from immunoSEQ multiplex PCR; TCRdb's copy has only in-frame clones and leaves some out. The sample lists about 75,000 clones; about nine tenths were seen once. Input material: peripheral blood. The source is a human donor in a cohort sampled during active COVID-19.

V is TRBV28 and J is TRBJ1-4; 7 bases are shared with TRBD1. Trimming took 7 bases from V and 0 from J; bases not matched to a gene: 2. The CDR3 runs to 14 residues. Germline CDR1 and CDR2: MDHEN and SYDVKM. In DNA form, the CDR3 reads TGTGCCAGCACCCAGGGGGCAACTAATGAAAAACTGTTTTTT. As protein: CASTQGATNEKLFF.

The chain combines TRBV5-1 with TRBJ1-1, with TRBD1 matching over 12 bases. Unmatched junction bases numbered 6, after V lost 4 bases and J lost 5 bases. This CDR3 contains 15 residues. Germline CDR1 is SGHRS and CDR2 is YFSETQ. The CDR3 DNA sequence: TGCGCCAGCAGCAGACGGGACAGGGGGCAGACTGAAGCTTTCTTT. The encoded protein is CASSRRDRGQTEAFF.

The rearrangement uses TRBV27 and TRBJ2-7; 7 positions agree with TRBD1. Germline trimming cut 2 bases from V and 6 bases from J; bases unmatched to any gene: 4. From germline, CDR1 is MNHEY and CDR2 SMNVEV (reference sequence). CDR3 size: 13 residues. CDR3 residues: CASSLTPGGEQYF. The CDR3 nucleotides are TGTGCCAGCAGTTTAACGCCAGGGGGCGAGCAGTACTTC.

CDR3 region: CASSLGTGGSGHRDEQFF. CDR3 bases: TGCGCCAGCAGCCTTGGGACAGGGGGCTCGGGGCACAGGGATGAGCAGTTCTTC. The chain has TRBV4-3 and TRBJ2-1; 12 bases agree with TRBD1. Unmatched junction bases numbered 15, after V lost 4 bases and J lost 8 bases. Germline CDR1 is LGHNA and CDR2 is YSLEER. This CDR3 region has 18 residues.

This clone showed up just once. V is TRBV7-2 and J is TRBJ2-7; the match to TRBD1 covers 8 bases. Unmatched junction bases numbered 8, after V lost 0 bases and J lost 4 bases. Germline loops: CDR1 SGHTA, CDR2 FQGNSA. CDR3 size: 16 residues. The CDR3 protein is CASSLAGGRGQYEQYF. As DNA, the CDR3 is TGTGCCAGCAGCTTAGCGGGGGGCAGGGGGCAATACGAGCAGTACTTC.

This rearrangement joins TRBV27 to TRBJ2-3; no reliable D call. The CDR3 is 17 residues long. V gave up 5 bases and J gave up 6 bases, with 24 bases separating them. Looked up from germline, CDR1 is MNHEY and CDR2 is SMNVEV (reference sequence). Here the CDR3 reads CASSNSPPRLVWDTQYF. In DNA, the CDR3 is TGTGCCAGCAGTAACTCCCCCCCCCGTCTCGTGTGGGATACGCAGTATTTT.

The V and J genes are TRBV9 and TRBJ1-4; D not certain. The length of the CDR3 is 17 residues. Germline-derived CDR1 and CDR2 are SGDLS and YYNGEE. The V gene lost 3 bases and the J gene lost 0 bases, with 15 bases spanning the gap. Written as DNA, the CDR3 is TGTGCCAGCAGCGCACTGGAGGTTTCGACAACTAATGAAAAACTGTTTTTT. Its translation: CASSALEVSTTNEKLFF.

J is TRBJ1-5 and V is TRBV4-1; D is perhaps TRBD1 (5 bases). Per the germline V gene, CDR1 is MGHRA and CDR2 is YSYEKL. With 1 base removed from V and 5 bases from J, the gap between germline ends came to 15 bases. CDR3 length equals 16 residues. CDR3 coding DNA: TGCGCCAGCAGCCAAGGATTGGAGGGGAGAGATCAGCCCCAGCATTTT. This gives the protein CASSQGLEGRDQPQHF.

As DNA, the CDR3 is TGTGCCAGCAGCCCGACAGGGGCTGTGAACACTGAAGCTTTCTTT. Translation gives CASSPTGAVNTEAFF. The chain joins TRBV7-9 to TRBJ1-1; 8 bases align to TRBD1. J gave up 0 bases and V 5 bases, and 5 bases lay outside the gene matches. The CDR3 is 15 amino acids. The germline V gene encodes CDR1 SEHNR and CDR2 FQNEAQ (reference sequence).

V and J are TRBV7-2 and TRBJ2-7; D is perhaps TRBD1 (5 bases). Trimming left V 6 bases short and J 5 bases short, with 14 bases between. From germline, CDR1 is SGHTA and CDR2 FQGNSA. The CDR3 consists of 13 residues. CDR3: CASRSRVGHEQYF. CDR3 DNA: TGTGCCAGCAGGTCCAGGGTTGGCCACGAGCAGTACTTC.

The chain employs TRBV28 and TRBJ2-5, with a tentative D call TRBD1 (6 bases). The CDR3 extends over 13 amino acids. Germline V CDR1 and CDR2: MDHEN, SYDVKM. Trimming shortened V by 3 bases and J by 2 bases, and 7 bases separated the two germline ends. The CDR3 coding sequence is TGTGCCAGCAGTTTTGGGACACAAGAGACCCAGTACTTC. As protein: CASSFGTQETQYF.

DNA of the CDR3: TGTGCCACCGGTCCGGACTCTAGCTCTGGAAACACCATATATTTT. Protein product: CATGPDSSSGNTIYF. This chain joins TRBV15 and TRBJ1-3; D is ambiguous. Germline V gene data show CDR1 as LNHNV and CDR2 as YYDKDF (reference sequence). V was shortened by 8 bases and J by 0 bases, with 14 bases between the two germline ends. The CDR3 length is 15 residues.

This chain links TRBV15 with TRBJ2-1, with a weak D call TRBD2 (6 bases). V lost 0 bases and J lost 7, with 13 bases in between. CDR1 is LNHNV, CDR2 YYDKDF, per germline (reference sequence). CDR3 length equals 15 residues. CDR3 protein: CATSREWLALNEQFF. The CDR3 bases are TGTGCCACCAGCAGAGAATGGCTAGCGCTAAATGAGCAGTTCTTC. The complete variable domain, with remaining parts taken from reference TRBV15 and TRBJ2-1, reads DAMVIQNPRYQVTQFGKPVTLSCSQTLNHNVMYWYQQKSSQAPKLLFHYYDKDFNNEADTPDNFQSRRPNTSFCFLDIRSPGLGDTAMYLCATSREWLALNEQFFGPGTRLTVL.

The V and J genes are TRBV5-1 and TRBJ1-5; D remains ambiguous. The germline CDR1 and CDR2 sequences are SGHRS and YFSETQ. This CDR3 comprises 14 residues. V was trimmed by 0 bases and J by 3 bases, leaving 7 bases between them. The CDR3 reads CASSLDSLNQPQHF. DNA for the CDR3: TGCGCCAGCAGCTTGGACAGTCTCAATCAGCCCCAGCATTTT.

The rearrangement uses TRBV5-1 and TRBJ2-5; 9 positions agree with TRBD2. V was clipped by 1 base and J by 0 bases; unmatched bases: 1. The CDR3 is 15 residues long. CDR1 and CDR2 (germline): SGHRS, YFSETQ. The CDR3 region has the DNA TGCGCCAGCAGCTTGAGCGGGGGGTACCAAGAGACCCAGTACTTC. Protein: CASSLSGGYQETQYF.

The rearrangement joins TRBV12-5 to TRBJ1-1, with unresolved D. Germline V CDR1 and CDR2: LGHNT, FRNRAP. The CDR3 loop spans 13 amino acids. The V and J ends lost 0 bases and 3 bases respectively, with 5 bases between them. As DNA, the CDR3 is TGTGCTAGTGGTTTGGTAGGAGACACTGAAGCTTTCTTT. Amino acids: CASGLVGDTEAFF.

This chain uses TRBV7-3 with TRBJ1-1; D is possibly TRBD1 (5 bases). Trimming removed 1 base from V and 1 base from J, with 13 bases in between. Germline V gene data show CDR1 as SGHTA and CDR2 as FQGTGA. The CDR3 covers 16 residues. CDR3 nucleotides: TGTGCCAGCAGCTTAATGGCGGGGGTGAAGAACACTGAAGCTTTCTTT. As protein: CASSLMAGVKNTEAFF.

V gene TRBV6-1 combines with J gene TRBJ2-1; 7 nucleotides align to TRBD2. With 3 bases clipped from V and 7 bases from J, the junction kept 9 bases outside the gene matches. CDR1 is MNHNS and CDR2 is SASEGT in the germline V gene. CDR3 size: 15 residues. CDR3 in amino acids: CASSDMGGLSNEQFF. CDR3 DNA sequence: TGTGCCAGCAGTGACATGGGAGGGTTATCTAATGAGCAGTTCTTC.

In this sample, this clone turned up a few times. The rearrangement uses TRBV7-9 and TRBJ1-2; D call uncertain. With 1 base removed from V and 8 bases from J, the gap between germline ends came to 14 bases. The CDR3 has 14 residues. The germline gives CDR1 SEHNR, CDR2 FQNEAQ (reference sequence). Written as DNA, the CDR3 is TGTGCCAGCAGCTTAGTCGGGATGGCCGAAGGCTACACCTTC. Translated, it gives CASSLVGMAEGYTF. The full variable domain, with the rest looked up from reference TRBV7-9 and TRBJ1-2, is DTGVSQNPRHKITKRGQNVTFRCDPISEHNRLYWYRQTLGQGPEFLTYFQNEAQLEKSRLLSDRFSAERPKGSFSTLEIQRTEQGDSAMYLCASSLVGMAEGYTFGSGTRLTVV.

Only a few counts were recorded for this clone. This chain uses TRBV28 with TRBJ2-1; a possible D gene is TRBD2 (9 bases). Trimming pared 7 bases from V and 6 bases from J, leaving 28 bases between. CDR3 length equals 18 residues. Per germline, CDR1 MDHEN and CDR2 SYDVKM. This CDR3 is CASNPRTSELRGRNEQFF. The CDR3 nucleotides are TGTGCCAGCAATCCCAGGACTAGCGAACTCAGGGGGCGCAATGAGCAGTTCTTC.

The chain combines TRBV20-1 with TRBJ1-4, with D tentatively TRBD1 (6 bases). The germline V gene encodes CDR1 DFQATT and CDR2 SNEGSKA (reference sequence). This CDR3 has 14 amino acids. With 3 bases removed from V and 8 bases from J, the gap between germline ends came to 16 bases. CDR3 coding DNA: TGCAGTGCTAGTTACCAGGGGTTCGCGGAAAAACTGTTTTTT. This translates into CSASYQGFAEKLFF.

This clone was seen a handful of times. This chain links TRBV5-1 with TRBJ1-5, with 8 bases matching TRBD1. The germline gives CDR1 SGHRS, CDR2 YFSETQ. The length of the CDR3 is 14 residues. Losses at the gene ends were 5 bases for V and 6 bases for J; bases not matched to a gene: 7. The CDR3 bases are TGCGCCAGCAGTTCAGGACAGGGCGGTCAGCCCCAGCATTTT. Protein sequence: CASSSGQGGQPQHF.

V and J are TRBV7-9 and TRBJ1-3, with 9 bases that match TRBD1. The CDR3 extends over 15 amino acids. Germline CDR1 SEHNR, CDR2 FQNEAQ (reference sequence). V trimming: 5 bases; J trimming: 0 bases; junction bases outside the gene matches: 2. The CDR3: CASSKQGASGNTIYF. The DNA of the CDR3 is TGTGCCAGCAGCAAACAGGGGGCCTCTGGAAACACCATATATTTT.

V and J are TRBV6-1 and TRBJ2-1; TRBD1 might be the D (6 bases). The CDR3 is 14 amino acids. CDR1 is MNHNS and CDR2 is SASEGT in the germline V gene. The germline V and J ends were trimmed by 1 base and 6 bases, with 10 bases remaining between them. CDR3 amino acids: CASSEGDTFNEQFF. CDR3 in DNA: TGTGCCAGCAGTGAAGGGGACACTTTCAATGAGCAGTTCTTC.

This clone was counted only a few times. The CDR3 region is CASSQPAYNEQFF. Written as DNA, the CDR3 is TGCGCCAGCTCACAGCCAGCCTACAATGAGCAGTTCTTC. This chain links TRBV4-1 with TRBJ2-1; D uncertain. V was cut by 8 bases and J by 2 bases, with 10 bases left in between. The germline V gene encodes CDR1 MGHRA and CDR2 YSYEKL. There are 13 residues in the CDR3.